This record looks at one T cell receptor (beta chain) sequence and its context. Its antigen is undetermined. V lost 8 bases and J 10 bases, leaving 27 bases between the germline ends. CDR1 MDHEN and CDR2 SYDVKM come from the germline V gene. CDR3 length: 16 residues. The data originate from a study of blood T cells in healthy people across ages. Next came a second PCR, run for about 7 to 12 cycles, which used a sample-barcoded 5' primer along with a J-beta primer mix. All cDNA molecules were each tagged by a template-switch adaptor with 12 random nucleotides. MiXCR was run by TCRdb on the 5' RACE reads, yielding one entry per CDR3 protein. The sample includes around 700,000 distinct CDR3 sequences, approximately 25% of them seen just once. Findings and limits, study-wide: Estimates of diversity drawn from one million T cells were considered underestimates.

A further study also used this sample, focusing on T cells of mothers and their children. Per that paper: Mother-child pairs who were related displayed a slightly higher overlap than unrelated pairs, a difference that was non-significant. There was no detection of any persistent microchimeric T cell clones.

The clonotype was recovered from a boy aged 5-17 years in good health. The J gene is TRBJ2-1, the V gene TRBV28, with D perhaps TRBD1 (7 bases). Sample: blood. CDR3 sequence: CASALISEGAEQEQFF. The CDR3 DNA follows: TGTGCCAGCGCCCTAATTTCGGAGGGGGCAGAACAAGAGCAGTTCTTC.